Sequencing of this T cell receptor beta chain was carried out in a study of cytomegalovirus exposure and HLA in healthy donors. As concerns this clone: Its matching antigen is unknown.

Vbeta (60) and Jbeta (13) primers were used in the PCR. Some clones are missing from TCRdb's copy, which holds only in-frame ones; the method was immunoSEQ multiplex PCR. Among 170,000 or so clones listed, 83% were seen once. The CDR3 spans 17 residues. Findings and caveats of the study: CMV antigen specificity of a few CMV-associated chains was confirmed in vitro.

This sequence originates from a man aged 45-65 years in good health and CMV-seronegative. Sequenced: PBMCs. V is TRBV21-1 and J is TRBJ2-7; the D call of TRBD1 is as the table states it, not checked on the DNA. TRBV21-1 is shown as a pseudogene. Written as DNA, the CDR3 is TGTGCCAGCAGCAAAGGGGGGGGACAGGGGAATCACTACGAGCAGTACTTC. It encodes CASSKGGGQGNHYEQYF.